The rows below give T cell receptor beta chains drawn from one sample of a study of identifying expanded T cells in peripheral blood. Sequencing was performed with immunoSEQ multiplex PCR; in TCRdb, only in-frame clones are kept and a portion is missing. The repertoire holds approximately 56,000 clones, with 65% to 90% as singletons. Source material: blood. Receptors were obtained from a person aged 18 to 69 in good health. Both conserved end residues are part of each CDR3. Size is omitted from some rows. Given values are once, few, many or a class for expanded clones.

v_gene,abundance,j_gene,CDR3aa
TRBV5-1,.,TRBJ1-1,CASSPSGTRNTEAFF
TRBV5-8,.,TRBJ2-5,CASSAVHRGETQYF
TRBV4-3,.,TRBJ1-1,CASSQEDGSTEAFF
TRBV30,few,TRBJ1-6,CAWRDRTSPLHF
TRBV5-4,.,TRBJ2-5,CASSLGRGTQYF
TRBV2,.,TRBJ1-3,CASSGGGASGNTIYF
TRBV6-4,.,TRBJ2-2,CASSPGTSGTGELFF
TRBV7-9,.,TRBJ2-4,CASSLDEGDPFVKNIQYF
TRBV4-3,.,TRBJ2-5,CASSPGSGRVAETQYF
TRBV6-6,.,TRBJ2-3,CASSTSSGSKDTQYF
TRBV9,.,TRBJ1-1,CASSVEWDGWGTEAFF
TRBV4-3,.,TRBJ2-1,CASSQEGPGNNEQFF
TRBV30,few,TRBJ1-2,CAGSQGGYGYTF
TRBV30,.,TRBJ1-6,CAWSELGGNNSPLHF
TRBV7-9,.,TRBJ2-5,CASSHGTSGRRETQYF
TRBV9,.,TRBJ2-1,CASSVGNSGRVSYNEQFF
TRBV18,.,TRBJ1-3,CASSPRLGGGSGNTIYF
TRBV6-1,.,TRBJ2-7,CASSRDRARSYEQYF
TRBV7-9,.,TRBJ2-1,CASSRDRQSNEQFF
TRBV6-1,once,TRBJ1-5,CASSEVRGGQPQHF
TRBV4-3,.,TRBJ2-7,CASSQGQGSYEQYF
TRBV18,.,TRBJ2-1,CASSLLYNEQFF
TRBV25-1,.,TRBJ1-2,CASSDPSTQVAVF
TRBV7-6,once,TRBJ2-1,CASSPINEQFF
TRBV7-2,.,TRBJ1-3,CASSLAVGAGNTIYF
TRBV5-4,.,TRBJ2-5,CASSLGGGVETQYF
TRBV13,.,TRBJ2-3,CASSLTSGRMTDTQYF
TRBV4-3,few,TRBJ2-1,CASSQDRASANNEQFF
TRBV29-1,.,TRBJ2-1,CSVGGIEQFF
TRBV11-3,.,TRBJ2-5,CASSLEIMDSQYF
TRBV27,.,TRBJ2-5,CASSYGRLSDTYF
TRBV11-2,once,TRBJ2-1,CASSLVSGGAYEQFF
TRBV2,.,TRBJ1-4,CASSGQGNEKLFF
TRBV4-3,few,TRBJ2-6,CASSQASGTGASGANVLTF
TRBV19,.,TRBJ2-5,CASSWAPKETQYF
TRBV2,.,TRBJ1-3,CASSESWSAIYF
TRBV18,.,TRBJ2-2,CASSPKQWGQTNTGELFF
TRBV6-5,.,TRBJ1-4,CASTGSFNEKLFF
TRBV28,.,TRBJ1-1,CASLGWGQNTEAFF
TRBV5-1,.,TRBJ1-2,CASSLAPTGAEGYTF
TRBV30,.,TRBJ2-1,CAWSHLDGRSSYNEQFF
TRBV10-1,.,TRBJ2-2,CASSVNTPDPPNTGELFF
TRBV2,.,TRBJ1-5,CASSSGGPPQHF
TRBV29-1,.,TRBJ2-2,CSVQTSGKVGELFF
TRBV5-1,.,TRBJ1-4,CASSWTFATNEKLFF
TRBV18,.,TRBJ2-1,CASSPPDYNEQFF
TRBV27,.,TRBJ2-1,CASSSQGRTGFGYNEQFF
TRBV19,.,TRBJ2-7,CASSIRDGSYEQYF
TRBV7-9,.,TRBJ1-4,CASSQTGGRDEKLFF
TRBV5-1,.,TRBJ1-1,CASSLRKQFEYTEAFF
TRBV30,.,TRBJ2-5,CAWSVQAQETQYF
TRBV7-8,.,TRBJ1-2,CASSRTGTNYGYTF
TRBV6-1,.,TRBJ2-3,CASSEVRRGAITDTQYF
TRBV10-3,.,TRBJ1-1,CAISDRHSEAFF